This T cell receptor (beta chain) was recovered during a study of T-cell reconstitution after alpha-beta-depleted transplantation in children. This clonotype was counted only a few times. The germline gives CDR1 SEHNR, CDR2 FQNEAQ (reference sequence). This CDR3 region has 16 residues. J lost 4 bases, V lost 5 bases, and 7 bases had no gene match. The TCRbeta library incorporated unique molecular identifiers. TCRdb re-called the PCR reads through MiXCR, storing one row per CDR3 protein. Of around 800,000 distinct CDR3 sequences listed, about 15% are singletons. The chain carries TRBV7-9 and TRBJ2-5; the match to TRBD2 covers 13 bases. The origin of this receptor is a male patient younger than 18 who had a stem cell transplant for acute lymphoblastic leukemia, so the T cells may come from the graft donor. The source material was PBMCs, mostly from graft donor cells, sampled 360 days after TCRalphabeta/CD19-depleted stem cell transplant. In DNA form, the CDR3 reads TGTGCCAGCAGCGAATGGACTAGCGGGAGTAGAGAGACCCAGTACTTC. Its protein product is CASSEWTSGSRETQYF.